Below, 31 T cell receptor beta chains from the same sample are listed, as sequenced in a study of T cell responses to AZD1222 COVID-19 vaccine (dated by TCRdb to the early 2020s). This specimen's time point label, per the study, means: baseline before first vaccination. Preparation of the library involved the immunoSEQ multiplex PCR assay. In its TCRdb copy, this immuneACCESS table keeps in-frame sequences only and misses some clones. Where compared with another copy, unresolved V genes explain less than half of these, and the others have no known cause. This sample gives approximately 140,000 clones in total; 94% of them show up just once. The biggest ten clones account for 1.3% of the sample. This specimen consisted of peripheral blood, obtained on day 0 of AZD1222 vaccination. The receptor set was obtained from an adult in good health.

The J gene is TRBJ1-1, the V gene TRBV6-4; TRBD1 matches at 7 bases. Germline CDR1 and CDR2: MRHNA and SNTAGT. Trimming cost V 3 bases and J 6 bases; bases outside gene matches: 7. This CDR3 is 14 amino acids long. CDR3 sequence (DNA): TGTGCCAGCAGTGAGGGCAGGGGGGGAGCTGAAGCTTTCTTT. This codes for CASSEGRGGAEAFF.

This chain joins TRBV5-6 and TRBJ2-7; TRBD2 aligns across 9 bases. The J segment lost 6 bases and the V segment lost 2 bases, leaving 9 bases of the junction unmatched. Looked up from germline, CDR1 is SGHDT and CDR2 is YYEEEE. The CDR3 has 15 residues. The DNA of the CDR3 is TGTGCCAGCAGCTTCGGGATAGCGGGAGCCCTCGAGCAGTACGTC. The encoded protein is CASSFGIAGALEQYV.

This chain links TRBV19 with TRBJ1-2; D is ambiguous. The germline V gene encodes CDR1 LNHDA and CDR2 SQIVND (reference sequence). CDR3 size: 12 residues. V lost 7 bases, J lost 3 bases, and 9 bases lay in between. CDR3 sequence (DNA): TGTGCCAGTACAAAGGGAGACTATGGCTACACCTTC. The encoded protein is CASTKGDYGYTF.

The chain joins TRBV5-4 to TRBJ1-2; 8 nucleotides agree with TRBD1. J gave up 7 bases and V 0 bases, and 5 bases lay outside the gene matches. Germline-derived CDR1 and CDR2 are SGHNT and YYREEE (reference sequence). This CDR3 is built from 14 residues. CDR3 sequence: CASSLAGTGFGYTF. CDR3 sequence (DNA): TGTGCCAGCAGCTTGGCCGGGACAGGCTTTGGCTACACCTTC.

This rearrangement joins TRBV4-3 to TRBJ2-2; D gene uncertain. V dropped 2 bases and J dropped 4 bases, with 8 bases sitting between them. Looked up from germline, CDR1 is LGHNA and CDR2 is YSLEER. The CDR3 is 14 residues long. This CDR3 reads CASSQYQSTGELFF. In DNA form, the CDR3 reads TGCGCCAGCAGCCAATACCAGAGCACCGGGGAGCTGTTTTTT.

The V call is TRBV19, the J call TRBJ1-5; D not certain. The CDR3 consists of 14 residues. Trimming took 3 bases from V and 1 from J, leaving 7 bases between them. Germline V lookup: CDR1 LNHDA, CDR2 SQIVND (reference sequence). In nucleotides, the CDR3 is TGTGCCAGTAGTATTTCGCAGAGCAATCAGCCCCAGCATTTT. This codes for CASSISQSNQPQHF.

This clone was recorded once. The DNA of the CDR3 is TGTGCCAGTAGTATAGTTGGGGCGGATAGCAATCAGCCCCAGCATTTT. This encodes CASSIVGADSNQPQHF. The chain links TRBV19 to TRBJ1-5; weak D call: TRBD1 (5 bases). V was shortened by 1 base and J by 0 bases, with 10 bases between the two germline ends. Germline values: CDR1 LNHDA, CDR2 SQIVND (reference sequence). This CDR3 region has 16 residues.

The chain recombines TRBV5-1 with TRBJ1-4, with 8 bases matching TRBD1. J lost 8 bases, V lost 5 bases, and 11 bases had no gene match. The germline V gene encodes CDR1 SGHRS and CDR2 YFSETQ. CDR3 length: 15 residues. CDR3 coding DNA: TGCGCCAGCAGTATTGGGGCAGGGGGCGCGGAAAAACTGTTTTTT. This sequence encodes CASSIGAGGAEKLFF.

CDR3 sequence: CASSSDGPSGYTF. The CDR3 coding sequence is TGTGCCAGCAGCTCCGACGGCCCCAGTGGCTACACCTTC. V is TRBV7-9 and J is TRBJ1-2; D not certain. Germline CDR1 and CDR2: SEHNR and FQNEAQ (reference sequence). This CDR3 spans 13 amino acids. Trimming cost V 4 bases and J 7 bases, with 13 bases left between them.

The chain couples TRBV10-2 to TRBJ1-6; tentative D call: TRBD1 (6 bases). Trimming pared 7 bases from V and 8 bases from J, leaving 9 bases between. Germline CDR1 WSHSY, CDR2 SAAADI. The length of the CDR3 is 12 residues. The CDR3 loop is CASNRVHSPLHF. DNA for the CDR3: TGCGCCAGCAACAGGGTGCATTCACCCCTCCACTTT.

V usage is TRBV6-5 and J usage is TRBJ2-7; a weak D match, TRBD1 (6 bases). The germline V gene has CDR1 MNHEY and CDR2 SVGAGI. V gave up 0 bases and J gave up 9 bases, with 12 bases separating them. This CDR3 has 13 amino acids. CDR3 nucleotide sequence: TGTGCCAGCAGTTACTCTGGGCAGGGGAGGCAGTACGTC. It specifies CASSYSGQGRQYV.

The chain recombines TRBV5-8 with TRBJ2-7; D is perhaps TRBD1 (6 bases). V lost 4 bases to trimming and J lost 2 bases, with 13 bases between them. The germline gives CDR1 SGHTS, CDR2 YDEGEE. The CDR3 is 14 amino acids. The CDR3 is CASSAQGGTYEQYV. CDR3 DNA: TGTGCCAGCAGCGCACAAGGGGGAACCTACGAGCAGTACGTC.

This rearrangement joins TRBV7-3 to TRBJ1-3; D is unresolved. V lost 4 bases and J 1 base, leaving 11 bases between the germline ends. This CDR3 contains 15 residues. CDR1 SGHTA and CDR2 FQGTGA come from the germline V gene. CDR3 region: CASSSGSSSGNTIYF. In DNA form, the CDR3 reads TGTGCCAGCAGCTCTGGGTCATCTTCTGGAAACACCATATATTTT.

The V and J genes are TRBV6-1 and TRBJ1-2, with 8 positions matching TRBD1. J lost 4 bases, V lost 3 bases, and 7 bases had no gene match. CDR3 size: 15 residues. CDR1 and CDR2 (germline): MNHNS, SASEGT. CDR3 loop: CASSDPGGSRYGYTF. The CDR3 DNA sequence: TGTGCCAGCAGTGACCCAGGGGGCTCCCGCTATGGCTACACCTTC.

The CDR3 DNA sequence: TGTGCCATCAGTACTCGGACAGGATCTAATGAAAAACTGTTTTTT. Translated, it gives CAISTRTGSNEKLFF. This chain links TRBV10-3 with TRBJ1-4; 7 bases are shared with TRBD1. Trimming removed 5 bases from V and 3 bases from J; junction bases left unmatched: 6. The CDR3 extends over 15 amino acids. Germline lookup yields CDR1 ENHRY and CDR2 SYGVKD.

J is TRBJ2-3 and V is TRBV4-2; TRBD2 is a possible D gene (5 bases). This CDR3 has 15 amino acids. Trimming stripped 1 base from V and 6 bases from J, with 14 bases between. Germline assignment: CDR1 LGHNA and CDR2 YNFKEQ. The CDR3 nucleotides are TGTGCCAGCAGCCAAGCGGGAACCTTGGCTGATACGCAGTATTTT. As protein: CASSQAGTLADTQYF.

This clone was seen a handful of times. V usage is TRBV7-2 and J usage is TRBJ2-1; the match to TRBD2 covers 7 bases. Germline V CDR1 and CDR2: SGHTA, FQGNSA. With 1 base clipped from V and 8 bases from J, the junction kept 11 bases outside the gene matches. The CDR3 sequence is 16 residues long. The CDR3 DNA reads TGTGCCAGCAGCTTAGTAGGCGGGAGCTTAGGAGATGAGCAGTTCTTC. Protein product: CASSLVGGSLGDEQFF.

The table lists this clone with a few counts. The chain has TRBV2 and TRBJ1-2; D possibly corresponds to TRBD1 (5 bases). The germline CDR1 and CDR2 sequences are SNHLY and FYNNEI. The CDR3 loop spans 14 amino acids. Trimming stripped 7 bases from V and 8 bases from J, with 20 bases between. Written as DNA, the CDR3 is TGTGCCAGCACCAGGGACGGTCGCCAAGGGGGCTACACCTTC. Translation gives CASTRDGRQGGYTF.

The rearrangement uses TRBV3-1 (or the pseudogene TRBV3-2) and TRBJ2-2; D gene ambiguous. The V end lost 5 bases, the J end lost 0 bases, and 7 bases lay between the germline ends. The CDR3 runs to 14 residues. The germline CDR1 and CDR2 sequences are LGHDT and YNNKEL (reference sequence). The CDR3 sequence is CASSFRPNTGELFF. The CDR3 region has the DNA TGTGCCAGCAGCTTCCGTCCGAACACCGGGGAGCTGTTTTTT.

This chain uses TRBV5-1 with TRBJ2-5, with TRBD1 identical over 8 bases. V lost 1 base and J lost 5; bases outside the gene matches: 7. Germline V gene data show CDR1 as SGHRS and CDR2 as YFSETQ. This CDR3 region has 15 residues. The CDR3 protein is CASSLSSGGVETQYF. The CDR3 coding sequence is TGCGCCAGCAGCTTGTCGTCAGGGGGCGTTGAGACCCAGTACTTC.

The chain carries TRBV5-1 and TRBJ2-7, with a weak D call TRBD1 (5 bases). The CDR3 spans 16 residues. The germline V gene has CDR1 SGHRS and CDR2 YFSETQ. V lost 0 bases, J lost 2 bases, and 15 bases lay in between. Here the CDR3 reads CASSLETAGNTYEQYV. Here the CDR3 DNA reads TGCGCCAGCAGCTTGGAGACGGCAGGGAATACCTACGAGCAGTACGTC.

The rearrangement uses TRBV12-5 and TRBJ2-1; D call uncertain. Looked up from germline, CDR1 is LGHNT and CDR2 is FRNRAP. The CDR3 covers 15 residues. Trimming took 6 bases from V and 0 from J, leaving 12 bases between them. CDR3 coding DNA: TGTGCTAGTGGCCCAGACTTGAGCTCCTACAATGAGCAGTTCTTC. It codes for CASGPDLSSYNEQFF. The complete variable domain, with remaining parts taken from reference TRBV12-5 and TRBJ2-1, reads DARVTQTPRHKVTEMGQEVTMRCQPILGHNTVFWYRQTMMQGLELLAYFRNRAPLDDSGMPKDRFSAEMPDATLATLKIQPSEPRDSAVYFCASGPDLSSYNEQFFGPGTRLTVL.

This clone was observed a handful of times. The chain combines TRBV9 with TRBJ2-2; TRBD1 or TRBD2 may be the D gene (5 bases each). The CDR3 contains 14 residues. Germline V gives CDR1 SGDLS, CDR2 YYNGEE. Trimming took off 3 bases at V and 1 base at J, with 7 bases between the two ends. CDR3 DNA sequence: TGTGCCAGCAGCGCGGGGCTGAACACCGGGGAGCTGTTTTTT. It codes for CASSAGLNTGELFF.

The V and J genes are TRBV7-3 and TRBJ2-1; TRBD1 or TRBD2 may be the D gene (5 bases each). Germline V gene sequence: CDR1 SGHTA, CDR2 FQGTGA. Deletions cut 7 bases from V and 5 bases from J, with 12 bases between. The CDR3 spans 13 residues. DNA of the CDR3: TGTGCCAGCACCCAAGGGACCCACAATGAGCAGTTCTTC. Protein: CASTQGTHNEQFF.

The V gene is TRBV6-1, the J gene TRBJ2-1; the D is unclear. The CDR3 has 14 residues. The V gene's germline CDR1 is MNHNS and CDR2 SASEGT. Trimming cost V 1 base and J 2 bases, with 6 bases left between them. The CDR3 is CASSEEATYNEQFF. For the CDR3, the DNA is TGTGCCAGCAGTGAAGAGGCTACCTACAATGAGCAGTTCTTC.

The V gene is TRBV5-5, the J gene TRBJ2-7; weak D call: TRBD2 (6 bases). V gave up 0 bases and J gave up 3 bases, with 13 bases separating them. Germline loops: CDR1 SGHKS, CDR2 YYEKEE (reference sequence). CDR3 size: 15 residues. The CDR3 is CASSLESGRYYEQYV. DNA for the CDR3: TGTGCCAGCAGCTTGGAGAGCGGGCGGTACTACGAGCAGTACGTC.

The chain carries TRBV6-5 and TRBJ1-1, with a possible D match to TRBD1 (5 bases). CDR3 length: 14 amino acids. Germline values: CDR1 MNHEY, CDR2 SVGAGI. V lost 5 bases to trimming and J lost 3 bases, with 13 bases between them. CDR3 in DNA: TGTGCCAGCAGTACGGGGCCGGGGGACACTGAAGCTTTCTTT. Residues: CASSTGPGDTEAFF.

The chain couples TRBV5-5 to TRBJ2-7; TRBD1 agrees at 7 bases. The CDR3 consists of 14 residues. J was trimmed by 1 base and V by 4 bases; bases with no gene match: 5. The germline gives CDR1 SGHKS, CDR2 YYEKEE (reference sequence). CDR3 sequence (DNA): TGTGCCAGCAGCGGGGACAGTCTATCCTACGAGCAGTACGTC. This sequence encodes CASSGDSLSYEQYV.

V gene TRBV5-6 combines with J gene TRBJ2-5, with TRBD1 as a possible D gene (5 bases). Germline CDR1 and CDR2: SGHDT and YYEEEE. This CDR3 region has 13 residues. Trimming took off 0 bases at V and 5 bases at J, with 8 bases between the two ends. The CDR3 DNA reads TGTGCCAGCAGCTTGGACAGGCGGGAGACCCAGTACTTC. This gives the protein CASSLDRRETQYF.

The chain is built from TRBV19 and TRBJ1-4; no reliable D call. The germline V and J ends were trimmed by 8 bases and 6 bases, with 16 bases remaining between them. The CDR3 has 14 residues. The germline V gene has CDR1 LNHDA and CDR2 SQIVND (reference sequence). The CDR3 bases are TGTGCCAGTCGATCCCCAGTCCCGGATGAAAAACTGTTTTTT. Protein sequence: CASRSPVPDEKLFF. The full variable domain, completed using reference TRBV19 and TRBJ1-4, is DGGITQSPKYLFRKEGQNVTLSCEQNLNHDAMYWYRQDPGQGLRLIYYSQIVNDFQKGDIAEGYSVSREKKESFPLTVTSAQKNPTAFYLCASRSPVPDEKLFFGSGTQLSVL.

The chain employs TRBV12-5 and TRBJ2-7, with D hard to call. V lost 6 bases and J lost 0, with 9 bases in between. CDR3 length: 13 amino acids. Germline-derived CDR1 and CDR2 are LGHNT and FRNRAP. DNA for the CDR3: TGTGCTAGTGGCTTCCCAGGCTCCTACGAGCAGTACGTC. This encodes CASGFPGSYEQYV.